A single T cell receptor (beta chain) is shown here with its context. Its target is not known. The data were obtained in a study of vaccination and CD4 T cells after COVID-19. About the study: Post-COVID draws followed diagnosis by a median around 92 days (range 35 to 161).

V gave up 5 bases and J gave up 4 bases, with 10 bases separating them. The CDR3 totals 13 residues. Germline CDR1 and CDR2: SGDLS and YYNGEE. Sequencing of the DNA from cultured CD4+ T cells was carried out with the Oncomine TCR Beta short-read assay. Cultured CD4+ T cells yielded the extracted genomic DNA. TCRdb passed the PCR reads through MiXCR, listing each CDR3 protein once. The sample includes about 14,000 distinct CDR3 sequences, under 60% seen only once; the top ten take about 9.4%. Treatment here: roughly 10-day PBMC culture with coronavirus spike peptide pools or control peptides (ViraFEST assay). After expanding antigen-specific T cells with peptide pools, ViraFEST sequenced their TCRs. Days 3 and 7 were when half the medium was replaced with fresh IL-2 medium.

The V and J genes are TRBV9 and TRBJ1-3; D unresolved. The source was CD4+ T cells from blood, cultured in vitro, collected before SARS-CoV-2 vaccination. The clonotype was recovered from a human donor who had recovered from COVID-19. In DNA, the CDR3 is TGTGCCAGCAGTACGGCGGGGGGAAACACCATATATTTT. Its translation: CASSTAGGNTIYF.